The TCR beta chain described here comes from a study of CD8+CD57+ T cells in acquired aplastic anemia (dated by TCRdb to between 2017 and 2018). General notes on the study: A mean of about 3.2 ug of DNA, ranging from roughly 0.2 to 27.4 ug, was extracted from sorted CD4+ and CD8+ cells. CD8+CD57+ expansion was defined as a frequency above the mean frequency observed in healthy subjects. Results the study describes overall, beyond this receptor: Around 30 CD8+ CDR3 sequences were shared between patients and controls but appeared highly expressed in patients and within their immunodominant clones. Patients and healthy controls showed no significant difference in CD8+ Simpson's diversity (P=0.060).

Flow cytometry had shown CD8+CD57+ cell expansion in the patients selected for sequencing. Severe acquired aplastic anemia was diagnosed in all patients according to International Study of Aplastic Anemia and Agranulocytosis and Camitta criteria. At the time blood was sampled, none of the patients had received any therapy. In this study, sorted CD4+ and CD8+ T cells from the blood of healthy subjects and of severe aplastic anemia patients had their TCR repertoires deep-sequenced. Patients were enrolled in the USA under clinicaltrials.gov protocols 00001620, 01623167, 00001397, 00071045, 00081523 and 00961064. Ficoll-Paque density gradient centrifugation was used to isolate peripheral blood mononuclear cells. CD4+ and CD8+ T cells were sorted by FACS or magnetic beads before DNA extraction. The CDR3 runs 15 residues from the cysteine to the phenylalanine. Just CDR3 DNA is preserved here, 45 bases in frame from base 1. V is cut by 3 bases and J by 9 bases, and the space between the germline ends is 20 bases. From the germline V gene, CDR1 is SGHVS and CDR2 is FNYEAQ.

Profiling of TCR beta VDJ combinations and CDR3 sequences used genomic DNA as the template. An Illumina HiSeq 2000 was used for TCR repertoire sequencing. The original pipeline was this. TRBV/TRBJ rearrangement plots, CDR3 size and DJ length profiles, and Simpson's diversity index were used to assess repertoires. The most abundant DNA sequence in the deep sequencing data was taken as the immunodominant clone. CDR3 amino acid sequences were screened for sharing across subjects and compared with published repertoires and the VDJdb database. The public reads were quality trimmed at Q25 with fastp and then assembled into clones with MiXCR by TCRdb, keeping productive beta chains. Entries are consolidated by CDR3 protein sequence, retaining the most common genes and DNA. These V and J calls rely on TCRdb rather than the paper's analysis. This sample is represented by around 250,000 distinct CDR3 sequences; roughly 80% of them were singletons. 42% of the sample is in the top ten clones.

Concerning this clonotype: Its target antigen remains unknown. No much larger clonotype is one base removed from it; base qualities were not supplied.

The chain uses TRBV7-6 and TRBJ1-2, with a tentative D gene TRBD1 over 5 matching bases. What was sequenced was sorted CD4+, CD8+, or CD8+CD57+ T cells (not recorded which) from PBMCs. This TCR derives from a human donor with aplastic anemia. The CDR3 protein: CASSLARGANESYTF. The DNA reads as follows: TGTGCCAGCAGCTTGGCACGGGGCGCCAACGAGAGCTACACCTTC. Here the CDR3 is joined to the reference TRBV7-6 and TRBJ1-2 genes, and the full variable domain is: GAGVSQSPRYKVTKRGQDVALRCDPISGHVSLYWYRQALGQGPEFLTYFNYEAQQDKSGLPNDRFSAERPEGSISTLTIQRTEQRDSAMYRCASSLARGANESYTFGSGTRLTVV.